A single sample is the source of the 26 T cell receptor beta chains below, sequenced in a study of blood T cell repertoires in COVID-19. Profiling relied on immunoSEQ multiplex PCR, and the TCRdb table lists in-frame clones only, not all of them. There are about 180,000 clones in the sample; 80% to 90% occur only once, and approximately 11% lies in the top ten. The sequenced material came from peripheral blood. The origin of the receptors is a human donor with active or convalescent COVID-19. The donor label of this sample is uncertain.

This chain joins TRBV3-1 (or the pseudogene TRBV3-2) and TRBJ1-1; tentatively, D is TRBD1 (6 bases). Between the trimmed V and J ends, which lost 4 bases and 2 bases, there was a span of 20 bases. Germline-derived CDR1 and CDR2 are LGHDT and YNNKEL (reference sequence). CDR3 length: 17 amino acids. Here the CDR3 DNA reads TGTGCCAGCAGCCCACAAGGCGAAGACAGGCCTAACACTGAAGCTTTCTTT. Translated: CASSPQGEDRPNTEAFF.

This chain links TRBV24-1 with TRBJ2-1; the match to TRBD2 covers 12 bases. The CDR3 extends over 16 amino acids. Trimming at V came to 7 bases and at J to 8 bases, leaving 11 bases not matched to a gene. From germline, CDR1 is KGHDR and CDR2 SFDVKD. The CDR3 bases are TGTGCCACCAGCGCAGGGGCTAGCGGGAGGGGGTATGAGCAGTTCTTC. Protein product: CATSAGASGRGYEQFF.

The chain recombines TRBV3-1 (or the pseudogene TRBV3-2) with TRBJ2-5, with 9 bases identical to TRBD2. V lost 1 base and J lost 5; bases outside the gene matches: 5. Germline assignment: CDR1 LGHDT and CDR2 YNNKEL (reference sequence). There are 15 residues in the CDR3. CDR3 protein: CASSQGGRAVETQYF. CDR3 nucleotide sequence: TGTGCCAGCAGCCAAGGCGGGAGGGCCGTTGAGACCCAGTACTTC.

V is TRBV3-1 (or the pseudogene TRBV3-2) and J is TRBJ2-5, with D unclear. V dropped 4 bases and J dropped 1 base, with 4 bases sitting between them. The CDR3 has 12 residues. CDR1 and CDR2 (germline): LGHDT, YNNKEL (reference sequence). This chain's CDR3 is CASSLVQETQYF. The CDR3 DNA sequence: TGTGCCAGCAGCCTCGTCCAAGAGACCCAGTACTTC.

The V and J genes are TRBV2 and TRBJ1-5; a possible D gene is TRBD1 (5 bases). The CDR3 contains 12 residues. Germline V CDR1 and CDR2: SNHLY, FYNNEI. Deletions cut 7 bases from V and 3 bases from J, with 7 bases between. Here the CDR3 reads CASTGFNQPQHF. In nucleotides, the CDR3 is TGTGCCAGCACAGGGTTCAATCAGCCCCAGCATTTT.

The J gene is TRBJ2-7, the V gene TRBV2; tentatively, D is TRBD2 (5 bases). Germline-derived CDR1 and CDR2 are SNHLY and FYNNEI. V dropped 10 bases and J dropped 2 bases, with 18 bases sitting between them. The CDR3 contains 14 residues. CDR3 loop: CAIISPGTPYEQYF. Written as DNA, the CDR3 is TGTGCCATCATTTCTCCGGGAACCCCCTACGAGCAGTACTTC. Full variable domain (missing parts from reference TRBV2 and TRBJ2-7): EPEVTQTPSHQVTQMGQEVILRCVPISNHLYFYWYRQILGQKVEFLVSFYNNEISEKSEIFDDQFSVERPDGSNFTLKIRSTKLEDSAMYFCAIISPGTPYEQYFGPGTRLTVT.

The CDR3 loop is CASSSYPSGVTDTQYF. CDR3 bases: TGTGCCAGCAGCTCATACCCTAGCGGGGTTACAGATACGCAGTATTTT. V gene TRBV13 combines with J gene TRBJ2-3, with 9 bases matching TRBD2. Germline values: CDR1 PRHDT, CDR2 FYEKMQ (reference sequence). The junction had 8 bases not matched to a gene; V was cut back by 4 bases and J by 3 bases. This CDR3 has 16 residues.

This chain joins TRBV5-1 and TRBJ2-6; the match to TRBD2 covers 8 bases. There are 18 residues in the CDR3. V shed 1 base, J shed 3 bases, and the junction held 9 bases outside the gene matches. Germline V gene lookup returns CDR1 SGHRS and CDR2 YFSETQ. For the CDR3, the DNA is TGCGCCAGCAGCTTGCTTGGTAGCGGGAAGTTTGGGGCCAACGTCCTGACTTTC. This encodes CASSLLGSGKFGANVLTF.

J is TRBJ2-5 and V is TRBV19; 7 bases are shared with TRBD2. V was pared by 6 bases and J by 13 bases, with 23 bases of the junction left unmatched. CDR3 length: 16 amino acids. Per the germline V gene, CDR1 is LNHDA and CDR2 is SQIVND (reference sequence). The CDR3, as DNA: TGTGCCAGTAGCAGTCTGTCGGGGGGTAGAGACCCTCGGGTGTACTTC. This sequence encodes CASSSLSGGRDPRVYF. Full variable domain (missing parts from reference TRBV19 and TRBJ2-5): DGGITQSPKYLFRKEGQNVTLSCEQNLNHDAMYWYRQDPGQGLRLIYYSQIVNDFQKGDIAEGYSVSREKKESFPLTVTSAQKNPTAFYLCASSSLSGGRDPRVYFGPGTRLLVL.

In its sample, this clone was seen once. The chain is built from TRBV5-4 and TRBJ1-6; D perhaps matches TRBD1 (6 bases). CDR3 length: 16 amino acids. Between the trimmed V and J ends, which lost 2 bases and 7 bases, there was a span of 16 bases. CDR1 SGHNT and CDR2 YYREEE come from the germline V gene (reference sequence). The CDR3 reads CASSLGGKGWNSPLHF. The DNA for the CDR3 is TGTGCCAGCAGCTTAGGGGGAAAAGGGTGGAATTCACCCCTCCACTTT.

The chain couples TRBV3-1 (or the pseudogene TRBV3-2) to TRBJ1-2; 7 bases match TRBD1. Germline V gene sequence: CDR1 LGHDT, CDR2 YNNKEL (reference sequence). The CDR3 contains 13 residues. Trimming cost V 2 bases and J 7 bases; bases outside gene matches: 4. CDR3 nucleotide sequence: TGTGCCAGCAGCCAAAGCAACAGGGGTGGCTACACCTTC. Protein: CASSQSNRGGYTF.

The gene calls are TRBV30 and TRBJ1-5, with TRBD1 identical over 8 bases. This CDR3 is built from 14 residues. Germline-derived CDR1 and CDR2 are GTSNPN and SVGIG (reference sequence). V gave up 4 bases and J gave up 5 bases; unmatched junction bases: 7. The CDR3 sequence is CAWTTRQGYQPQHF. The CDR3 nucleotides are TGTGCCTGGACTACGAGACAGGGGTATCAGCCCCAGCATTTT.

This chain uses TRBV11-2 with TRBJ1-2, with D maybe TRBD1 (5 bases). CDR1 is SGHAT and CDR2 is FQNNGV in the germline V gene. The CDR3 loop spans 19 amino acids. V lost 7 bases to trimming and J lost 3 bases, with 30 bases between them. In nucleotides, the CDR3 is TGTGCCAGCACCGACCCCCAGGGAGGCCGTACCTACGCTGACTATGGCTACACCTTC. Its translation is CASTDPQGGRTYADYGYTF.

The chain uses TRBV9 and TRBJ2-5; TRBD1 might be the D (6 bases). The CDR3 spans 15 residues. Germline-derived CDR1 and CDR2 are SGDLS and YYNGEE. Trimming shortened V by 4 bases and J by 2 bases, and 15 bases separated the two germline ends. CDR3 sequence reads: CASSRFGTQQETQYF. The CDR3 nucleotides read TGTGCCAGCAGCCGTTTCGGGACACAACAAGAGACCCAGTACTTC.

This chain connects TRBV6-6 to TRBJ1-6; 8 nucleotides match TRBD1. J lost 7 bases, V lost 5 bases, and 10 bases had no gene match. Germline V gene data show CDR1 as MNHNY and CDR2 as SVGAGI (reference sequence). This CDR3 has 16 residues. DNA for the CDR3: TGTGCCAGCAGTCGATTCTCCGGGACAGGCAATTCACCCCTCCACTTT. Its translation is CASSRFSGTGNSPLHF.

This chain links TRBV25-1 with TRBJ2-7; 7 nucleotides match TRBD2. J lost 10 bases, V lost 4 bases, and 10 bases had no gene match. Germline V gene lookup returns CDR1 MGHDK and CDR2 SYGVNS. This CDR3 region has 13 residues. The CDR3 protein is CASSARDGGRQYF. Here the CDR3 DNA reads TGTGCCAGCAGTGCCCGAGACGGGGGGAGACAGTACTTC.

The rearrangement links TRBV29-1 to TRBJ1-2; D ambiguous. Germline V lookup: CDR1 SQVTM, CDR2 ANQGSEA. The ends were cut back, 2 bases at V and 1 base at J, with 8 bases in the middle. The CDR3 extends over 13 amino acids. The CDR3 is CSVENGLNYGYTF. CDR3 in DNA: TGCAGCGTTGAAAATGGACTTAACTATGGCTACACCTTC.

The DNA for the CDR3 is TGTGCCAGCAGTTACGGGCAGGGCCCCAATGAAAAACTGTTTTTT. Translation gives CASSYGQGPNEKLFF. This chain links TRBV6-6 with TRBJ1-4; the D gene is possibly TRBD1 (5 bases). CDR3 size: 15 residues. Trimming took 2 bases from V and 5 from J, leaving 12 bases between them. The germline V gene encodes CDR1 MNHNY and CDR2 SVGAGI (reference sequence).

This chain connects TRBV6-5 to TRBJ2-5; D is perhaps TRBD2 (6 bases). CDR1 MNHEY and CDR2 SVGAGI come from the germline V gene. Trimming removed 6 bases from V and 4 bases from J, with 9 bases in between. This CDR3 has 12 residues. CDR3 sequence (DNA): TGTGCCAGCAGGGGGGACTTAGAGACCCAGTACTTC. Its protein product is CASRGDLETQYF.

A note on this clone: This same CDR3 is encoded by further DNA sequences in the sample. V and J are TRBV29-1 and TRBJ1-1, with D tentatively TRBD1 (6 bases). The germline gives CDR1 SQVTM, CDR2 ANQGSEA. The V and J ends lost 6 bases and 7 bases respectively, with 9 bases between them. The CDR3 spans 10 residues. CDR3 coding DNA: TGCAGCGTATTGACAGGTGAAGCTTTCTTT. Translated: CSVLTGEAFF.

The chain joins TRBV7-9 to TRBJ1-2; TRBD1 aligns across 9 bases. Germline-derived CDR1 and CDR2 are SEHNR and FQNEAQ (reference sequence). This CDR3 comprises 15 residues. J gave up 2 bases and V 5 bases, and 6 bases lay outside the gene matches. In DNA, the CDR3 is TGTGCCAGCAGCCACAGGACAGGGGAGAACTATGGCTACACCTTC. This gives the protein CASSHRTGENYGYTF.

The CDR3 loop reads CASSVDGSESNQPQHF. For the CDR3, the DNA is TGTGCCAGCAGCGTAGATGGAAGCGAAAGCAATCAGCCCCAGCATTTT. The chain is built from TRBV9 and TRBJ1-5; no firm D call. The V and J ends lost 0 bases and 1 base respectively, with 11 bases between them. CDR1 and CDR2 from the germline V gene are SGDLS and YYNGEE. This CDR3 is built from 16 residues.

The V gene is TRBV4-2, the J gene TRBJ2-3; TRBD2 agrees at 8 bases. Germline V gene data show CDR1 as LGHNA and CDR2 as YNFKEQ. The CDR3 extends over 17 amino acids. The V and J ends lost 3 bases and 3 bases, in that order; junction bases with no gene match: 11. The CDR3 nucleotides read TGTGCCAGCAGCCAGACCCCTGGACTAGCCTCAACAGATACGCAGTATTTT. Protein sequence: CASSQTPGLASTDTQYF.

DNA of the CDR3: TGTGCCAGCAGCGTGGGACCGGGACTAGCGCTAGGGGAGACCCAGTACTTC. Protein product: CASSVGPGLALGETQYF. V is TRBV9 and J is TRBJ2-5; TRBD2 matches at 10 bases. This CDR3 has 17 residues. Germline CDR1 is SGDLS and CDR2 is YYNGEE. V lost 2 bases, J lost 5 bases, and 12 bases stayed unmatched.

The rearrangement links TRBV6-2 or TRBV6-3 to TRBJ2-7; 7 bases align to TRBD2. Germline lookup yields CDR1 MNHEY and CDR2 SVGEGT. This CDR3 is 16 amino acids long. Trimming cost V 6 bases and J 1 base; bases outside gene matches: 12. The CDR3 loop reads CASSHRTRRLSYEQYF. CDR3 nucleotide sequence: TGTGCCAGCAGCCATCGGACTAGGAGGTTATCCTACGAGCAGTACTTC.

This chain connects TRBV14 to TRBJ2-7; 8 bases are a match to TRBD1. This CDR3 has 19 amino acids. V lost 0 bases to trimming and J lost 3 bases; unmatched junction nucleotides: 16. Looked up from germline, CDR1 is SGHDN and CDR2 is FVKESK. CDR3 region: CASSQDPGQGFSRFYEQYF. In nucleotides, the CDR3 is TGTGCCAGCAGCCAAGATCCAGGACAGGGTTTTTCTAGATTCTACGAGCAGTACTTC.